The clone carrying this TCR beta chain was observed at least ten times. The sample originates from a study of human T cells and chemical hapten exposure. This sample's time point: patch test 1, 2 weeks after DPC sensitization. The treatment denotes: therapeutic diphenylcyclopropenone sensitization with weekly scalp DPC. Researchers extracted total RNA from unfractionated whole blood. Sample donors consisted of patients with alopecia, aged 18 to 70 years, who were suitable for DPC. The length of the CDR3 is 14 residues. Deletions cut 4 bases from V and 4 bases from J, with 13 bases between. Germline values: CDR1 SGHTA, CDR2 FQGNSA. One entry per CDR3 protein, called by TCRdb with MiXCR from the RACE reads. The sample includes roughly 50,000 distinct CDR3 sequences, 11% seen only once; the top ten take approximately 2%.

The material was whole blood, obtained in connection with sensitization to the hapten diphenylcyclopropenone (DPC). The clonotype comes from a middle-aged woman with alopecia areata. Some clones in this sample may be carry-over from other donors' samples. This chain connects TRBV7-2 to TRBJ2-5; perhaps D is TRBD1 or TRBD2 (5 bases each). DNA of the CDR3: TGTGCCAGCAGCTACAATGGGGGTTCAGAGACCCAGTACTTC. Protein product: CASSYNGGSETQYF.